The T cell receptor beta chain described here comes from a study of blood T cell repertoires in COVID-19. Turning to the study itself: From the United States, Italy and Spain came samples of acute and convalescent COVID-19. Sample material is recorded as cDNA or gDNA derived from T cells, B-cell-depleted T cells, or PBMCs.

Authors' processing steps: Estimation of nucleated cell counts relied on the amplification of reference gene primers. Assay: immunoSEQ multiplex PCR; the TCRdb copy retains only in-frame clones and omits some. D and trimming come from the DNA, and the V and J calls and clone size come from that table. The sample has around 250,000 clones; roughly nine tenths are singletons. Sequencing input: peripheral blood. The clonotype was recovered from a man between 18 and 35 years old with active or convalescent COVID-19.

The CDR3 sequence: CASSLSPKADRGYGYTF. The CDR3 coding sequence is TGTGCCAGCAGTTTATCGCCAAAAGCTGACAGGGGGTATGGCTACACCTTC. J is TRBJ1-2 and V is TRBV27; 9 bases are shared with TRBD1. With V trimmed by 0 bases and J by 5 bases, 10 bases remained unmatched. CDR3 length equals 17 residues. CDR1 MNHEY and CDR2 SMNVEV come from the germline V gene (reference sequence).